This T cell receptor (beta chain) appears in the sequencing data of a study of vaccination effects on CD4 cells after COVID-19 (dated by TCRdb to between 2021 and 2022). General notes on the study: The ViraFEST assay stimulated PBMC with viral peptide pools and then used TCR sequencing to identify antigen-specific CD4+ T cell clonotypes by expansion. Across the study, the median time from the second dose to post-vaccine sampling was 72 days (range 14 to 241). Some 1.9 million PBMC per well were cultured with 8.5 to 10 ug/ml peptides in IMDM containing 5% human AB serum, roughly 9.5 IU/ml IL-2 and gentamicin. In both COVID-19 convalescent patients and infection-naive vaccine recipients, the study compared SARS-CoV-2 spike-specific CD4+ TCR repertoires from before mRNA vaccination with those from after it. Altogether, around 11 COVID-19 convalescent patients and several SARS-CoV-2-naive healthy vaccine recipients made up the full study. In the study, cultures from other donors were sequenced using the Oncomine TCR Beta short-read assay on an Illumina iSeq 100.

Library preparation used the immunoSEQ multiplex PCR assay. DNA from the cultured and isolated CD4+ T cells underwent TCR beta CDR3 sequencing. The source study handled its data this way. The analysis removed non-productive TCR sequences, trimmed reads to the CDR3 region, and retained only CDR3s that were 7 or more amino acids long. Antigen-specific clonotypes were identified with the MANAFEST web app by comparing expansion in peptide wells against reference cultures. For clones to be considered positive, expansion at FDR<0.05 versus reference and all other wells, an odds ratio above 5, and a frequency above 0.1% in two replicate wells were required. A clonotype was called cross-reactive if it was significantly expanded both in SARS-CoV-2 spike wells and in at least one common cold coronavirus spike condition. CDR3 similarity was assessed by Levenshtein distance using the stringdist R package, and unrooted trees were constructed with ape in R 3.6.1. TCRdb's version of the immuneACCESS table is confined to in-frame rearrangements and falls short of the full clone set. An unresolved V gene accounts for under half of the shortfall where checked; the remainder is of unknown origin. That table gives V, J and clone size, and the DNA gave D and trimming. For this sample the table gives about 45,000 clones, of which about three quarters were detected only once. The ten largest clones add up to 8.5% to 10% of the sample.

Looking up the germline V gene yields CDR1 MNHEY and CDR2 SVGAGI. A distance of 21 bases separates the germline ends of V and J, which lose 6 bases and 7 bases respectively. The CDR3 contains 15 residues, cysteine and phenylalanine counted. Of the read, only the CDR3 DNA is kept; its 45 bases are in frame from base 1. After around 11 days of culture, CD4+ T cells were isolated with the EasySep CD4+ T cell isolation kit. Participants received two doses of either the BNT162b2 or the mRNA-1273 mRNA SARS-CoV-2 vaccine. Negative nucleocapsid antibody results before and after vaccination confirmed that the healthy vaccine recipients had no prior SARS-CoV-2 infection. Half of the culture medium was replaced with fresh IL-2-containing medium on days 3 and 7. Unless noted otherwise, every peptide stimulation condition was grown in triplicate wells. PBMC were separated from whole blood using Ficoll-Paque Plus gradient centrifugation and were then either cryopreserved at -140C or used fresh. The QIAamp micro DNA kit was used to extract genomic DNA from the cultured CD4+ T cells.

To note about this clone: This clone's antigen is unknown. Base qualities are not recorded, but no much larger clone differs from it by a single base.

Findings and caveats that apply to the study as a whole: Among healthy vaccine recipients, nearly all vaccine-induced clones were SARS-CoV-2 mono-reactive, and only 1 of 255 was cross-reactive with common cold coronaviruses. Clones induced by infection and clones induced by vaccination both contracted markedly at late timepoints after vaccination, which fits with T cell responses waning over time. Only a small number of convalescent patients were included, and no early post-infection timepoints were available, which limited the study.

The specimen comprised CD4+ T cells from PBMCs cultured without peptide, sampled after COVID-19 vaccination. The chain joins TRBV6-5 to TRBJ1-1; TRBD1 could be the D gene, as 6 bases match. This clonotype originated in a human donor who received a COVID-19 vaccine. The nucleotides read TGTGCCAGCAGCCCACCCGGTCGGGGGCGCGTTGAAGCTTTCTTT. The encoded protein is CASSPPGRGRVEAFF.